Reported below is one T cell receptor beta chain. Its antigen is unknown. The sample belongs to a study of vaccination effects on CD4 cells after COVID-19. Study-wide background: After vaccination, a few convalescent patients were sampled at early and late time points.

TCRdb's copy holds only in-frame clones and misses some; the assay was immunoSEQ multiplex PCR. The repertoire holds approximately 14,000 clones, with about 74% as singletons. Sequencing in the ViraFEST assay came after antigen-specific CD4+ T cells had been expanded with viral peptide pools, which were used to stimulate PBMC. Having been cultured for approximately ten days, the cells underwent CD4+ T cell isolation. SARS-CoV-2 infected the person between March and December 2020, as confirmed by PCR. BNT162b2 vaccine or mRNA-1273 vaccine was given to participants in two doses. Around 2 million PBMC per well were cultured with around 9.6 IU/ml IL-2 and 8 to 10 ug/ml peptides. V was clipped by 4 bases and J by 1 base, with 17 bases between them. The CDR3 runs 16 residues. The germline CDR1 and CDR2 sequences are SGHRS and YFSETQ.

Material: CD4+ T cells from PBMCs cultured with HCoV-NL63 spike peptides, obtained after COVID-19 vaccination. The chain recombines TRBV5-1 with TRBJ2-5, with D perhaps TRBD1 or TRBD2 (5 bases each). The TCR was taken from a human donor who had a prior SARS-CoV-2 infection. The CDR3 protein is CASSPGTVASQETQYF. As DNA, the CDR3 is TGCGCCAGCAGCCCCGGGACGGTAGCTTCCCAAGAGACCCAGTACTTC. The variable domain in full, with the rest retrieved from reference TRBV5-1 and TRBJ2-5, is KAGVTQTPRYLIKTRGQQVTLSCSPISGHRSVSWYQQTPGQGLQFLFEYFSETQRNKGNFPGRFSGRQFSNSRSEMNVSTLELGDSALYLCASSPGTVASQETQYFGPGTRLLVL.